This T cell receptor (beta chain) was obtained from a study of cytomegalovirus exposure and HLA in healthy donors. PCR amplification relied on 60 Vbeta primers (plus 13 Jbeta primers). Method: immunoSEQ multiplex PCR; TCRdb's copy keeps in-frame clones and lacks some. The table lists about 57,000 clones, 72% of them singletons. Of note for this clone: Its target is unknown.

V lost 9 bases and J 4 bases, leaving 12 bases between the germline ends. In germline, CDR1 is MNHEY, CDR2 SMNVEV (reference sequence). This CDR3 is 12 amino acids long. Study-level results: In vitro assays verified that three CMV-associated chains recognized CMV antigens specifically. Reportedly, a later analysis found an Asian-associated ancestry cluster had fewer N-insertions than the roughly 700-donor mean. TCR beta chain V- and J-gene trimming was linked, in a later analysis, to a missense variant in DCLRE1C. Overall, about 160 TCR beta chains were annotated as cytomegalovirus-associated.

The sequencing input was PBMCs. The chain combines TRBV27 with TRBJ1-1; D is undetermined. The sequence derives from a woman between 45 and 60 years old in good health and CMV-seronegative. This CDR3 is CASEERSTEAFF. CDR3 coding DNA: TGTGCCAGTGAAGAGAGGTCCACTGAAGCTTTCTTT.